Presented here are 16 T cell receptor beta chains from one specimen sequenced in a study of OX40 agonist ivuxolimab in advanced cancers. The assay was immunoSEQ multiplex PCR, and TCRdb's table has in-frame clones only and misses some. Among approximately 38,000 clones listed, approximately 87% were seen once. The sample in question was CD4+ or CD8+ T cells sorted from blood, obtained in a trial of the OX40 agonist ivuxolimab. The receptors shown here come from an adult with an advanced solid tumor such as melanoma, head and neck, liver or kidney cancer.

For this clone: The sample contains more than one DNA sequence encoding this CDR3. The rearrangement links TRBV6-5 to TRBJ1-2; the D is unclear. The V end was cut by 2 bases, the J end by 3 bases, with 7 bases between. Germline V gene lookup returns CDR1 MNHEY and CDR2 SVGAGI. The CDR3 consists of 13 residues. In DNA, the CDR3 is TGTGCCAGCAGTTACGGTCGGCACTATGGCTACACCTTC. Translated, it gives CASSYGRHYGYTF.

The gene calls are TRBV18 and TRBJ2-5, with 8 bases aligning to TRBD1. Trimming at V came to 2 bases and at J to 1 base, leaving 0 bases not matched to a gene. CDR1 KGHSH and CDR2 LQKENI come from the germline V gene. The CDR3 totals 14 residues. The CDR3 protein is CASSPGQGQETQYF. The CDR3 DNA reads TGTGCCAGCTCACCAGGACAGGGCCAAGAGACCCAGTACTTC.

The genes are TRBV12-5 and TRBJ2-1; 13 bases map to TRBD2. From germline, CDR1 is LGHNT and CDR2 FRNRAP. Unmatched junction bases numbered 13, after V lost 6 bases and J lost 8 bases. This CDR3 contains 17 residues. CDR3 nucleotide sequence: TGTGCTAGTGGACAGGGACTAGCGGGAATGTTCGTCGATGAGCAGTTCTTC. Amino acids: CASGQGLAGMFVDEQFF.

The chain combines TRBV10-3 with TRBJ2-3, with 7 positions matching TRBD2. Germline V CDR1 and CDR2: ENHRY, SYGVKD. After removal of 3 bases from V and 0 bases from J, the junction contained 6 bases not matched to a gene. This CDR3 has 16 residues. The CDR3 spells CAISDYSGTSTDTQYF. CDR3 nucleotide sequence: TGTGCCATCAGTGATTACAGCGGGACTAGCACAGATACGCAGTATTTT.

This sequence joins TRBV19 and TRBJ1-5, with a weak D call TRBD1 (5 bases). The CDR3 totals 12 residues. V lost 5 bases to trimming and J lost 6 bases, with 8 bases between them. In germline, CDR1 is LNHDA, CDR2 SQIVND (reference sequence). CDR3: CASSRGVQPQHF. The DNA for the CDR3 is TGTGCCAGTAGTCGGGGGGTTCAGCCCCAGCATTTT.

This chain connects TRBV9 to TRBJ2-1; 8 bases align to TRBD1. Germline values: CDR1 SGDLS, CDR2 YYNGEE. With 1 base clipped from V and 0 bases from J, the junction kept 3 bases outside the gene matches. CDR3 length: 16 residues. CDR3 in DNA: TGTGCCAGCAGCGTACGACAGGGGAGCTCCTACAATGAGCAGTTCTTC. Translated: CASSVRQGSSYNEQFF.

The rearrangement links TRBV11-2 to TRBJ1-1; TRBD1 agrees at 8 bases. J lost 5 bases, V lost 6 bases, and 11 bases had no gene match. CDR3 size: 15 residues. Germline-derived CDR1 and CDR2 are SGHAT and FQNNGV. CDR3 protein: CASRSSTTGVTEAFF. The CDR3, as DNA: TGTGCCAGCAGGTCTTCGACGACAGGGGTGACTGAAGCTTTCTTT.

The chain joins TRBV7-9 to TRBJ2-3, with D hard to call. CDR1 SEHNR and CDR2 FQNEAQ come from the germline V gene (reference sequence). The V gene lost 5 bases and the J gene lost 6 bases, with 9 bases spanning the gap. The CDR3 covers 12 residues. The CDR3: CASSLLRDTQYF. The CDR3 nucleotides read TGTGCCAGCAGCCTCCTCCGGGATACGCAGTATTTT.

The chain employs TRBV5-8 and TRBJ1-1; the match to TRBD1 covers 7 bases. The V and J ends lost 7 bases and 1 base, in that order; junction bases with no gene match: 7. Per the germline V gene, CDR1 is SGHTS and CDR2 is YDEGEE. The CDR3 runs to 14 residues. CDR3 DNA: TGTGCCAGCCTTATGACAGGGAGGAACACTGAAGCTTTCTTT. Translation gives CASLMTGRNTEAFF. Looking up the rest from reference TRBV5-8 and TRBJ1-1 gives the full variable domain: EAGVTQSPTHLIKTRGQQATLRCSPISGHTSVYWYQQALGLGLQFLLWYDEGEERNRGNFPPRFSGRQFPNYSSELNVNALELEDSALYLCASLMTGRNTEAFFGQGTRLTVV.

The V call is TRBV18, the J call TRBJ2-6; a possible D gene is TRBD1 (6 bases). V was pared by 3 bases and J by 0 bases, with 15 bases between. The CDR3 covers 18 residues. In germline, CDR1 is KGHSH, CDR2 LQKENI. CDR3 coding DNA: TGTGCCAGCTCACCCCAGGGGTCGCGCCGCTCTGGGGCCAACGTCCTGACTTTC. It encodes CASSPQGSRRSGANVLTF.

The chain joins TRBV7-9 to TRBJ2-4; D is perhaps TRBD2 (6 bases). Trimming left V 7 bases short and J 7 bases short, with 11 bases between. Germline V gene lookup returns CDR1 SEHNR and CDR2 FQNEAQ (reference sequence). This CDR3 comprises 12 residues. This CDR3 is CASTGVGNIQYF. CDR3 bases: TGTGCCAGCACGGGGGTTGGGAACATTCAGTACTTC.

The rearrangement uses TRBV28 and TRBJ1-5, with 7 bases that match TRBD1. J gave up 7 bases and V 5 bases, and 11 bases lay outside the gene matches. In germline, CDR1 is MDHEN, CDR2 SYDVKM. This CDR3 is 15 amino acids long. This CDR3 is CASSRDSQNRQPQHF. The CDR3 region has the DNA TGTGCCAGCAGTCGGGACAGTCAAAATCGGCAGCCCCAGCATTTT.

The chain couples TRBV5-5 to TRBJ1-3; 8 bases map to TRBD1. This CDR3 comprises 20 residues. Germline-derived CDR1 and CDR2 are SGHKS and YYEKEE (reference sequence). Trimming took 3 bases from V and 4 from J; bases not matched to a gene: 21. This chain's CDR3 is CASSSLDREQPRAEGNTIYF. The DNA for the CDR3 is TGTGCCAGCAGCTCCCTGGACAGGGAGCAGCCGCGAGCTGAAGGAAACACCATATATTTT. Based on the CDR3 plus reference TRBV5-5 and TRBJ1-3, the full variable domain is DAGVTQSPTHLIKTRGQQVTLRCSPISGHKSVSWYQQVLGQGPQFIFQYYEKEERGRGNFPDRFSARQFPNYSSELNVNALLLGDSALYLCASSSLDREQPRAEGNTIYFGEGSWLTVV.

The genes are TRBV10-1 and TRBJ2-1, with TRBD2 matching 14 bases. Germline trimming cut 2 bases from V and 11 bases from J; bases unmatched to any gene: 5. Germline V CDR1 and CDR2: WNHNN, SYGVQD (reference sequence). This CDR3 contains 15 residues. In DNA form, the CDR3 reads TGCGCCAGCAGTGAGGGGACTAGCGGGAGCAGCCAGCAGTTCTTC. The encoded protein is CASSEGTSGSSQQFF.

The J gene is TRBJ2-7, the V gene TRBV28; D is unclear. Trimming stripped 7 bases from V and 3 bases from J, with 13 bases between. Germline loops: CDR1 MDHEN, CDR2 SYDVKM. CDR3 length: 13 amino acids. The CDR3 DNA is TGTGCCAGCATTTACGGACCGAGCTACGAGCAGTACTTC. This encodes CASIYGPSYEQYF.

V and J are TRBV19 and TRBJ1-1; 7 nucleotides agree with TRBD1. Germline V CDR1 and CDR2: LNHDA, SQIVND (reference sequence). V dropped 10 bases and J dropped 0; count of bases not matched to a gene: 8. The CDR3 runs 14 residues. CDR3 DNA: TGTGCCACCGCGGACAGGCCCTTGAACACTGAAGCTTTCTTT. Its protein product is CATADRPLNTEAFF.